The T cell receptor beta chain under discussion was sequenced for a study of technical replicates of blood from several donors. The table came from immunoSEQ multiplex PCR; TCRdb's copy has only in-frame clones and leaves some out. The profile shows some 84,000 clones, around nine tenths of them singletons. The sequenced sample consisted of T cells isolated from PBMCs. The clonotype was recovered from a human donor in good health.

This CDR3 reads CASSLIGLAGGTGELFF. The CDR3 nucleotides read TGCGCCAGCAGCTTGATAGGACTAGCGGGAGGGACCGGGGAGCTGTTTTTT. This sequence joins TRBV5-1 and TRBJ2-2; 15 bases agree with TRBD2. The length of the CDR3 is 17 residues. Trimming took 1 base from V and 5 from J; bases not matched to a gene: 3. CDR1 is SGHRS, CDR2 YFSETQ, per germline.